This TCR beta chain originates from a study of beta chain features in type 1 diabetes. The investigators reverse transcribed all of the isolated RNA, so they sequenced expressed TCRB transcripts. Measured with immunoSEQ multiplex PCR; TCRdb has only the in-frame clones, and not every one. The data hold around 430,000 clones, with about 29% observed a single time. This clone occurred a few times. This CDR3 is 14 amino acids long. V lost 1 base and J lost 1, with 7 bases in between. Germline V lookup: CDR1 SGHTA, CDR2 FQGNSA. This TCR came from a young man in good health. This chain links TRBV7-2 with TRBJ2-5; the D is unclear. Sequencing used naive CD4+ T cells from blood. CDR3 sequence: CASSLGPGQETQYF. The CDR3 region has the DNA TGTGCCAGCAGCTTAGGTCCAGGCCAAGAGACCCAGTACTTC.